Sequencing of this T cell receptor beta chain was carried out in a study of blood T cell repertoires in COVID-19. As for the study in general: The origin of the acute and convalescent COVID-19 samples was the United States, Italy and Spain. T cells, B-cell-depleted T cells, or PBMCs supplied cDNA or gDNA.

Unmatched junction bases numbered 3, after V lost 3 bases and J lost 4 bases. The CDR3 is 14 amino acids. The germline V gene encodes CDR1 KGHSH and CDR2 LQKENI. Using immunoSEQ multiplex PCR, the repertoire was profiled, and TCRdb retains in-frame clones only, with some absent. In the table there are 200,000 to 250,000 clones, about 83% of which are singletons. The receptor was derived from a human donor in a cohort sampled during active COVID-19. The chain recombines TRBV18 with TRBJ2-5, with TRBD1 matching 9 bases. The sample consisted of peripheral blood. The CDR3 nucleotides read TGTGCCAGCTCACCGGACAGGGGCCCAGAGACCCAGTACTTC. Its translation: CASSPDRGPETQYF.